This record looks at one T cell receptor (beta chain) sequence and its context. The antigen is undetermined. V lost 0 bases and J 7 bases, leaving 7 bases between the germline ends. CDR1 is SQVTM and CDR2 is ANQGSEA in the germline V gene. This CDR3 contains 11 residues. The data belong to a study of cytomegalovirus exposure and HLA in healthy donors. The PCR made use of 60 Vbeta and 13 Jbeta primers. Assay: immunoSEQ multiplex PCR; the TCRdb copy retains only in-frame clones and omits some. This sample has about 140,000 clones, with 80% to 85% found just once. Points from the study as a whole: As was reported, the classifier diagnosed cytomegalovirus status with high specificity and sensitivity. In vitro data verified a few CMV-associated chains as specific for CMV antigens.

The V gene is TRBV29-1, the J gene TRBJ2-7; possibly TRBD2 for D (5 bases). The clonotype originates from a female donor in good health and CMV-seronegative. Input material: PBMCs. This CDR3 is CSVEDGDEQYF. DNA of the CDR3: TGCAGCGTTGAAGACGGGGATGAGCAGTACTTC.